Presented here are 2 T cell receptor beta chains from one specimen sequenced in a study of CD8 T cells in ankylosing spondylitis. What these receptors recognize is not known. Study-wide findings and caveats: Seemingly characteristic of ankylosing spondylitis blood was a TCR beta motif consisting of about 8 highly homologous variants.

MiXCR, run by TCRdb on the 5' RACE reads, gives a single entry per CDR3 protein. The table shows approximately 520,000 distinct CDR3 sequences, with under 5.5% occurring only once. The sample taken for sequencing was blood, either unsorted or a sorted T cell fraction (not recorded which). These receptor sequences come from a male donor with ankylosing spondylitis.

The sample holds many counts of this clonotype. V and J are TRBV10-3 and TRBJ2-1; TRBD1 matches at 9 bases. Trimming removed 6 bases from V and 6 bases from J; junction bases left unmatched: 6. Germline V lookup: CDR1 ENHRY, CDR2 SYGVKD. The CDR3 loop spans 14 amino acids. The CDR3 DNA sequence: TGTGCCATCAGATCTGGACAGGGGCCCAATGAGCAGTTCTTC. This translates into CAIRSGQGPNEQFF.

This clonotype was observed at least ten times. The chain has TRBV7-9 and TRBJ1-1, with D maybe TRBD1 (6 bases). The germline V and J ends were trimmed by 5 bases and 0 bases, with 13 bases remaining between them. The germline gives CDR1 SEHNR, CDR2 FQNEAQ (reference sequence). The CDR3 has 15 residues. CDR3 in DNA: TGTGCCAGCAGCAATTTAGGGGGGGTGAACACTGAAGCTTTCTTT. This encodes CASSNLGGVNTEAFF.